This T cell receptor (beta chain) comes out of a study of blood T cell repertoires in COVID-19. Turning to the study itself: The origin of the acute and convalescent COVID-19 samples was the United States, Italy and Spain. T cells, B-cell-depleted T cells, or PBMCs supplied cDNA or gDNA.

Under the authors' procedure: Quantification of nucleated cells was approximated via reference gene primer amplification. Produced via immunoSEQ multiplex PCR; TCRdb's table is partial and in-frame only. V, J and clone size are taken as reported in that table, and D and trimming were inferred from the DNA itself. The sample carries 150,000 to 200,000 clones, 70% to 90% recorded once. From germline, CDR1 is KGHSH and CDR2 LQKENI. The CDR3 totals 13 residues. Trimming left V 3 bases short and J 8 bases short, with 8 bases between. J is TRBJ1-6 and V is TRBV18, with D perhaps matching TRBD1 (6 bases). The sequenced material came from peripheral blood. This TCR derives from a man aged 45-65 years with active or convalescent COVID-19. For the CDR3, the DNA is TGTGCCAGCTCACCTGCAGGGGATTCACCCCTCCACTTT. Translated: CASSPAGDSPLHF.